This TCR beta chain was profiled in a study of blood T cell repertoires in COVID-19. CDR1 and CDR2 from the germline V gene are LNHDA and SQIVND (reference sequence). There are 14 residues in the CDR3. Between the trimmed V and J ends, which lost 4 bases and 0 bases, there was a span of 10 bases. Sequenced by immunoSEQ multiplex PCR; TCRdb stores in-frame clones only, minus some. This sample yields roughly 200,000 clones, of which about nine tenths are seen a single time; 1.5% to 2% belongs to the top ten. The sample comprised peripheral blood. This clonotype was obtained from a man in his sixties or seventies with acute or convalescent COVID-19. This rearrangement joins TRBV19 to TRBJ2-7; D may be TRBD2 (5 bases). DNA for the CDR3: TGTGCCAGTAGTACCCAGCGGAACTCCTACGAGCAGTACTTC. It codes for CASSTQRNSYEQYF.